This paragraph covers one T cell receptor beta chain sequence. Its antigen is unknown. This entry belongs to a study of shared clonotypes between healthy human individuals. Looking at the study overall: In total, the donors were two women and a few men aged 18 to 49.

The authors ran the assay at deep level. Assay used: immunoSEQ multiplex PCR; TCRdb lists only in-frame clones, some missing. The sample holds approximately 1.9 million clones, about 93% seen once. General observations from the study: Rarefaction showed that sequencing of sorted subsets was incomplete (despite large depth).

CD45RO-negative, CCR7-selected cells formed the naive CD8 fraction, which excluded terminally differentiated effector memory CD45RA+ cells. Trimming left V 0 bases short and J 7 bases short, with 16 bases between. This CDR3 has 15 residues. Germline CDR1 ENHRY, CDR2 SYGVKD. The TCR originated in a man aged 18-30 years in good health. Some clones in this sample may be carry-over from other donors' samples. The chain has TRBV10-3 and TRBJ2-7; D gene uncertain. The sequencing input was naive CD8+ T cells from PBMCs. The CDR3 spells CAISESTNIDTEQYF. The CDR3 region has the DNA TGTGCCATCAGTGAGTCCACGAATATCGACACTGAGCAGTACTTC.